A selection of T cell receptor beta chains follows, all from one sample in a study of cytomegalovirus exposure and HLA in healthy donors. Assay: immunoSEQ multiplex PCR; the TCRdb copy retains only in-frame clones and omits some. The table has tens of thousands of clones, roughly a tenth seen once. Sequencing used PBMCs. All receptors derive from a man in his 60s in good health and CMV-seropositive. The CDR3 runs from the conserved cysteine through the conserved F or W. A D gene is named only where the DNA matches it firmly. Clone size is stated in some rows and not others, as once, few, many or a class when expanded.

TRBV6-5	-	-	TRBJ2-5	TGTGCCAGCAGTTACTCCGGGTTGGCGGAGACCCAGTACTTC	CASSYSGLAETQYF
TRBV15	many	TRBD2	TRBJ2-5	TGTGCCACCAGCAGGAGACTAGCGGGAGGTCTGGAGACCCAGTACTTC	CATSRRLAGGLETQYF
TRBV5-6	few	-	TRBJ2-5	TGTGCCAGCAGCTCAGGGGGGCGGGAGACCCAGTACTTC	CASSSGGRETQYF
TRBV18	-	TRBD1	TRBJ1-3	TGTGCCAGCCTGGGACAGCCCGTCTCTGGAAACACCATATATTTT	CASLGQPVSGNTIYF
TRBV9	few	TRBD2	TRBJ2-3	TGTGCCAGCAGCGTAGAGATAGCGGGGGGGAACACAGATACGCAGTATTTT	CASSVEIAGGNTDTQYF
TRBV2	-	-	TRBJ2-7	TGTGCCAGCAGTGTGCAGGGTTACGAGCAGTACTTC	CASSVQGYEQYF
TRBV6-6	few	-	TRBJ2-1	TGTGCCAGCAGGTACCGTGGGGGGACCCTCCTCCATGAGCAGTTCTTC	CASRYRGGTLLHEQFF
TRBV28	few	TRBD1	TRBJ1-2	TGTGCCAGCAGGTCCCAGGGGACAGGGTTTTATGGCTACACCTTC	CASRSQGTGFYGYTF
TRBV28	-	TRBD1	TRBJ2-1	TGTGCCAGCAGTTTACAGGGGACAGGGGAAAGGAGTGAGCAGTTCTTC	CASSLQGTGERSEQFF
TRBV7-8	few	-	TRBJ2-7	TGTGCCAGCAGCTTGCGGGACGAGCAGTACTTC	CASSLRDEQYF
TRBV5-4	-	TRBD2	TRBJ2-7	TGTGCCAGCAGCTTGTTTCCAGCGGGAGGGCAATACGAGCAGTACTTC	CASSLFPAGGQYEQYF
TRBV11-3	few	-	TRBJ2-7	TGTGCCAGCAGCTTGGGGGAGGACTACGAGCAGTACTTC	CASSLGEDYEQYF
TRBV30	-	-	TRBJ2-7	TGTGCCTGGAGTGTCGACAGGAGCTACGAGCAGTACTTC	CAWSVDRSYEQYF
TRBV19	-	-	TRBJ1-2	TGTGCCAGTAGTATCAGGGAAGCTTATGGCTACACCTTC	CASSIREAYGYTF
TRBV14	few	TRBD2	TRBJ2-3	TGTGCCAGCAGCCAAGTTCGGCGCGGGAGGGCCGGAGATACGCAGTATTTT	CASSQVRRGRAGDTQYF
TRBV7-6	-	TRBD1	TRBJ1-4	TGTGCCAGCAGCTTGGGACCGGGACAGGGGAACGAAAAACTGTTTTTT	CASSLGPGQGNEKLFF
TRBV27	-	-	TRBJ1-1	TGTGCCAGCAGTTCTCCCGGGCGGGGGACTGAAGCTTTCTTT	CASSSPGRGTEAFF
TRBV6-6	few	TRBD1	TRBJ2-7	TGTGCCAGCCTAGGTAGGGACAGATCCTACGAGCAGTACTTC	CASLGRDRSYEQYF
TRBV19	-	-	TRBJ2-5	TGTGCCCCCTCAGGGGAGCAAAAAGAGACCCAGTACTTC	CAPSGEQKETQYF
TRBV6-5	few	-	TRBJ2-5	TGTGCCAGCAGAGGGGGGGCGGGGGAGACCCAGTACTTC	CASRGGAGETQYF
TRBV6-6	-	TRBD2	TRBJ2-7	TGTGCCAGCAGGGGGGAGGGCTACGAGCAGTACTTC	CASRGEGYEQYF
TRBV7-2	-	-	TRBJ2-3	TGTGCCAGCAGCACCGGACAAGGGAATACAGCTACGCAGTATTTT	CASSTGQGNTATQYF
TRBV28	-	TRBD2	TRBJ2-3	TGTGCCAGCAGTCCAGTTGGGACTAGCGGCACAGATACGCAGTATTTT	CASSPVGTSGTDTQYF
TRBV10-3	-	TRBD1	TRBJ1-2	TGTGCCATCAGTGACCCGGGACAGATGGACTATGGCTACACCTTC	CAISDPGQMDYGYTF
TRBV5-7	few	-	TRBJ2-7	TGTGCCAGCAGCCTCACCGGGACAAGGAGCTCCTACGAGCAGTACTTC	CASSLTGTRSSYEQYF
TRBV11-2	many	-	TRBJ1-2	TGTGCCAGCAGCTTAAGTGTACAGCGGGCGGGGTATGGCTACACCTTC	CASSLSVQRAGYGYTF
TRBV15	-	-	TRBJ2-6	TGTGCCACCAGCGAGGACAGCTCTGGGGCCAACGTCCTGACTTTC	CATSEDSSGANVLTF
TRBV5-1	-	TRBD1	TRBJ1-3	TGCGCCAGCAGCCCTGGACAGGGTGGAAACACCATATATTTT	CASSPGQGGNTIYF
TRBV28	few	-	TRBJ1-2	TGTGCCAGCAGTTTATACCAGGGGACTGGCTACACCTTC	CASSLYQGTGYTF
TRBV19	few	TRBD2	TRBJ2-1	TGTGCCAGTAGTATTTTGACCCTAGCGGGAGTAAACAATGAGCAGTTCTTC	CASSILTLAGVNNEQFF
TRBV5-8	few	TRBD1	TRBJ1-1	TGTGCCAGCAAATGGGACAGGGCCCGTCCCCTCCTTGAAGCTTTCTTT	CASKWDRARPLLEAFF
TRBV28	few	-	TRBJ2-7	TGTGCCAGCTCGGGACTCGCTCGCGACGAGCAGTACTTC	CASSGLARDEQYF
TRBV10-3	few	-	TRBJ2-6	TGTGCCATCAGTGAGTCGCGGAGCTCTGGGGCCAACGTCCTGACTTTC	CAISESRSSGANVLTF
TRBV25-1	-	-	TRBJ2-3	TGTGCCAGCAGTGGGGACTGGTACGCAGATACGCAGTATTTT	CASSGDWYADTQYF
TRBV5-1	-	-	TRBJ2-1	TGCGCCAGCAGCTTGGAAAGGACATTGAATGAGCAGTTCTTC	CASSLERTLNEQFF